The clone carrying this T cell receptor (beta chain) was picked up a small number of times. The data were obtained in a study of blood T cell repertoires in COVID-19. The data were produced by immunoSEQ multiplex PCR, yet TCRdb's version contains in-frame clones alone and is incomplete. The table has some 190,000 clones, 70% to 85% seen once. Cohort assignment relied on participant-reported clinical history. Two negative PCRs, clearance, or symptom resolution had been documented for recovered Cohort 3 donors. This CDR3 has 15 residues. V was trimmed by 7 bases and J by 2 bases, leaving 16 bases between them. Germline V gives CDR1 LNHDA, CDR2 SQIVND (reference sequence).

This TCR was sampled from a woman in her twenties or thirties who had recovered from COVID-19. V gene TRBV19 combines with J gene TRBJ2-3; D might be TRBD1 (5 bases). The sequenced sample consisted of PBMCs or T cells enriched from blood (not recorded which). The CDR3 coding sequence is TGTGCCAGTACCTCAGGGCCCGGGTACACAGATACGCAGTATTTT. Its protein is CASTSGPGYTDTQYF.